A selection of T cell receptor beta chains follows, all from one sample in a study of cytomegalovirus exposure and HLA in healthy donors. Sequencing was performed with immunoSEQ multiplex PCR; in TCRdb, only in-frame clones are kept and a portion is missing. This table holds 200,000 or so clones, over 75% found once. The sequenced sample consisted of PBMCs. Every receptor here comes from a boy aged 2-15 years in good health and CMV-seronegative. Both conserved end residues are part of each CDR3. A D gene is named only where the DNA matches it firmly. For some rows the clone size is stated as once, few or many, or as a class when expanded; others skip it.

J: TRBJ1-3; D: NA; size: NA; V: TRBV4-2; CDR3: CASSHAPGLRGNTIYF; DNA: TGTGCCAGCAGCCATGCACCAGGGTTGCGGGGAAACACCATATATTTT
J: TRBJ1-2; D: NA; size: NA; V: TRBV15; CDR3: CATSRDRGQPNYGYTF; DNA: TGTGCCACCAGCAGAGATCGAGGACAGCCTAACTATGGCTACACCTTC
J: TRBJ2-7; D: TRBD1; size: NA; V: TRBV19; CDR3: CASSRQQGSYEQYF; DNA: TGTGCCAGTAGCCGTCAACAGGGGTCCTACGAGCAGTACTTC
J: TRBJ1-3; D: NA; size: NA; V: TRBV21-1; CDR3: CASSNPENTIYF; DNA: TGTGCCAGCAGCAATCCAGAAAACACCATATATTTT
J: TRBJ2-7; D: TRBD1; size: NA; V: TRBV2; CDR3: CASSESRDRGYF; DNA: TGTGCCAGCAGTGAATCCCGGGACAGGGGGTACTTC
J: TRBJ1-2; D: TRBD1; size: NA; V: TRBV27; CDR3: CASSRDRGYGYTF; DNA: TGTGCCAGCAGTCGCGACAGGGGCTATGGCTACACCTTC
J: TRBJ2-1; D: TRBD2; size: NA; V: TRBV4-1; CDR3: CASSQSSGGASYYEQFF; DNA: TGCGCCAGCAGCCAATCGAGCGGGGGGGCCTCTTACTATGAGCAGTTCTTC
J: TRBJ1-4; D: TRBD1; size: NA; V: TRBV10-1; CDR3: CASSETNRGRETNEKLFF; DNA: TGCGCCAGCAGTGAGACGAACAGGGGCCGGGAGACTAATGAAAAACTGTTTTTT
J: TRBJ2-5; D: TRBD2; size: few; V: TRBV30; CDR3: CAWSGLAGGSQETQYF; DNA: TGTGCCTGGAGTGGACTAGCGGGGGGCAGCCAAGAGACCCAGTACTTC
J: TRBJ2-7; D: NA; size: NA; V: TRBV29-1; CDR3: CSVQPTVSYEQYF; DNA: TGCAGCGTACAACCGACAGTGTCCTACGAGCAGTACTTC
J: TRBJ2-5; D: TRBD1; size: NA; V: TRBV15; CDR3: CAPDREILGMSVETQYF; DNA: TGTGCCCCCGACAGGGAAATTTTAGGGATGTCGGTGGAGACCCAGTACTTC
J: TRBJ1-2; D: TRBD1; size: NA; V: TRBV4-3; CDR3: CASSVQGAPNYGYTF; DNA: TGCGCCAGCAGCGTACAGGGGGCGCCTAACTATGGCTACACCTTC
J: TRBJ2-3; D: TRBD2; size: NA; V: TRBV7-2; CDR3: CASSLLTSGVSTDTQYF; DNA: TGTGCCAGCAGCTTACTCACTAGCGGGGTTAGCACAGATACGCAGTATTTT
J: TRBJ2-7; D: TRBD1; size: NA; V: TRBV2; CDR3: CASSDSAGTGSVEQYF; DNA: TGTGCCAGCAGTGATTCGGCCGGGACAGGGTCGGTCGAGCAGTACTTC
J: TRBJ2-1; D: NA; size: NA; V: TRBV6-7; CDR3: CASSYSRRSVNEQFF; DNA: TGTGCCAGCAGTTACTCCCGGAGGTCAGTCAATGAGCAGTTCTTC
J: TRBJ2-7; D: NA; size: once; V: TRBV11-1; CDR3: CASSFRTGSSYEQYF; DNA: TGTGCCAGCAGCTTCAGAACAGGGAGCTCCTACGAGCAGTACTTC
J: TRBJ1-2; D: NA; size: few; V: TRBV30; CDR3: CAWTRDKGYTF; DNA: TGTGCCTGGACCCGGGACAAGGGCTACACCTTC
J: TRBJ2-2; D: TRBD1; size: once; V: TRBV7-3; CDR3: CASSFTGDTGELFF; DNA: TGTGCCAGCAGTTTTACAGGGGACACCGGGGAGCTGTTTTTT
J: TRBJ1-4; D: TRBD1; size: NA; V: TRBV4-3; CDR3: CASSPDRGRSNEKLFF; DNA: TGCGCCAGCAGCCCTGACAGGGGACGGTCTAATGAAAAACTGTTTTTT
J: TRBJ2-7; D: TRBD2; size: NA; V: TRBV7-2; CDR3: CASSATSGPSYEQYF; DNA: TGTGCCAGCAGCGCGACTAGCGGGCCTTCCTACGAGCAGTACTTC
J: TRBJ2-1; D: NA; size: NA; V: TRBV27; CDR3: CASSFGPPHEQFF; DNA: TGTGCCAGCAGTTTTGGCCCGCCCCATGAGCAGTTCTTC
J: TRBJ2-5; D: NA; size: NA; V: TRBV5-1; CDR3: CASSPLGSHQETQYF; DNA: TGCGCCAGCAGCCCCCTAGGAAGCCACCAAGAGACCCAGTACTTC
J: TRBJ1-2; D: TRBD1; size: NA; V: TRBV4-2; CDR3: CASSSGQGMVGNYGYTF; DNA: TGTGCCAGCAGCTCCGGACAGGGTATGGTGGGTAACTATGGCTACACCTTC
J: TRBJ1-1; D: TRBD1; size: NA; V: TRBV5-1; CDR3: CASSLGGQGLEEAFF; DNA: TGCGCCAGCAGCTTGGGGGGACAGGGGCTAGAAGAAGCTTTCTTT
J: TRBJ2-2; D: NA; size: NA; V: TRBV7-7; CDR3: CASSFSPFANTGELFF; DNA: TGTGCTAGCAGCTTTTCCCCGTTCGCGAACACCGGGGAGCTGTTTTTT
J: TRBJ2-2; D: TRBD2; size: NA; V: TRBV7-7; CDR3: CATRGLAAGELFF; DNA: TGTGCTACCAGGGGACTAGCGGCCGGGGAGCTGTTTTTT
J: TRBJ1-2; D: TRBD1; size: NA; V: TRBV13; CDR3: CASSSGQGASGYGYTF; DNA: TGTGCCAGCAGCTCCGGACAGGGGGCTTCTGGCTATGGCTACACCTTC
J: TRBJ1-3; D: NA; size: NA; V: TRBV4-2; CDR3: CASSQEWGVAVSGNTIYF; DNA: TGTGCCAGCAGCCAAGAGTGGGGGGTGGCAGTCTCTGGAAACACCATATATTTT
J: TRBJ1-4; D: TRBD1; size: NA; V: TRBV7-9; CDR3: CASSPGQGRGTNEKLFF; DNA: TGTGCCAGCAGCCCGGGACAGGGAAGGGGCACTAATGAAAAACTGTTTTTT
J: TRBJ1-1; D: NA; size: NA; V: TRBV27; CDR3: CASSLWAESMNTEAFF; DNA: TGTGCCAGCAGTTTATGGGCAGAGAGCATGAACACTGAAGCTTTCTTT
J: TRBJ2-7; D: TRBD1; size: NA; V: TRBV30; CDR3: CAWETGTGKKREQYF; DNA: TGTGCCTGGGAAACCGGGACAGGGAAGAAGCGCGAGCAGTACTTC
J: TRBJ1-2; D: NA; size: NA; V: TRBV10-2; CDR3: CASSESGGGGYTF; DNA: TGCGCCAGCAGTGAGTCGGGGGGTGGCGGCTACACCTTC
J: TRBJ1-1; D: TRBD1; size: NA; V: TRBV2; CDR3: CASSESTGAVNTEAFF; DNA: TGTGCCAGCAGTGAATCGACAGGGGCCGTGAACACTGAAGCTTTCTTT
J: TRBJ1-2; D: TRBD1; size: NA; V: TRBV9; CDR3: CASSRGHIYGYTF; DNA: TGTGCCAGCAGCAGGGGGCACATCTATGGCTACACCTTC
J: TRBJ2-1; D: NA; size: NA; V: TRBV15; CDR3: CATSRGPIGSYSYNEQFF; DNA: TGTGCCACCAGCAGAGGGCCGATCGGGAGCTACTCCTACAATGAGCAGTTCTTC
J: TRBJ2-1; D: NA; size: NA; V: TRBV11-2; CDR3: CASSLDLWRGNEQFF; DNA: TGTGCCAGCAGCTTAGATTTATGGCGAGGAAATGAGCAGTTCTTC
J: TRBJ2-3; D: NA; size: NA; V: TRBV5-1; CDR3: CASSWLGEADTQYF; DNA: TGCGCCAGCAGCTGGTTAGGGGAGGCAGATACGCAGTATTTT
J: TRBJ1-2; D: NA; size: NA; V: TRBV4-1; CDR3: CASTFRAAGSLEDYYTF; DNA: TGCGCCAGCACCTTCAGGGCGGCAGGGTCCCTCGAGGACTACTACACCTTC
J: TRBJ2-1; D: NA; size: NA; V: TRBV4-3; CDR3: CASSQESLRGRSYNEQFF; DNA: TGCGCCAGCAGCCAAGAAAGCCTAAGAGGAAGGAGCTACAATGAGCAGTTCTTC
J: TRBJ2-7; D: TRBD1; size: NA; V: TRBV5-6; CDR3: CASSENNAGTGGYEQYF; DNA: TGTGCCAGCAGCGAAAATAATGCCGGGACAGGGGGCTACGAGCAGTACTTC
J: TRBJ2-3; D: TRBD2; size: once; V: TRBV5-1; CDR3: CASSPMTSGTSDTQYF; DNA: TGCGCCAGCAGCCCGATGACTAGCGGGACGTCAGATACGCAGTATTTT
J: TRBJ2-3; D: NA; size: once; V: TRBV6-5; CDR3: CASSYGLYGDTQYF; DNA: TGTGCCAGCAGTTACGGTCTATACGGAGATACGCAGTATTTT
J: TRBJ1-6; D: NA; size: NA; V: TRBV11-2; CDR3: CASSSYLPLHF; DNA: TGTGCCAGCAGCTCATACTTACCCCTCCACTTT
J: TRBJ2-7; D: NA; size: few; V: TRBV5-1; CDR3: CASSHDLHYEQYF; DNA: TGCGCCAGCAGTCACGACCTCCACTACGAGCAGTACTTC
J: TRBJ1-1; D: NA; size: NA; V: TRBV27; CDR3: CASSGWTLGNTEAFF; DNA: TGTGCCAGCAGTGGGTGGACATTGGGCAACACTGAAGCTTTCTTT
J: TRBJ2-3; D: NA; size: NA; V: TRBV30; CDR3: CAWSARGDTQYF; DNA: TGTGCCTGGAGTGCCAGGGGAGATACGCAGTATTTT
J: TRBJ2-3; D: NA; size: NA; V: TRBV6-1; CDR3: CASSENGLFTFPEAQYF; DNA: TGTGCCAGCAGTGAAAACGGACTATTCACCTTCCCCGAAGCGCAGTATTTT
J: TRBJ1-6; D: NA; size: few; V: TRBV6-6; CDR3: CASSYAQGGSPLHF; DNA: TGTGCCAGCAGTTACGCGCAGGGAGGTTCACCCCTCCACTTT
J: TRBJ1-1; D: NA; size: NA; V: TRBV5-4; CDR3: CASSSPHRNTEAFF; DNA: TGTGCCAGCAGCTCCCCACACCGGAACACTGAAGCTTTCTTT
J: TRBJ1-6; D: TRBD1; size: few; V: TRBV19; CDR3: CASRPGQGAFRAPLHF; DNA: TGTGCCAGTAGGCCGGGACAGGGGGCGTTTCGCGCACCCCTCCACTTT
J: TRBJ1-2; D: NA; size: NA; V: TRBV2; CDR3: CAILNYGYTF; DNA: TGTGCCATCCTTAACTATGGCTACACCTTC
J: TRBJ2-3; D: NA; size: NA; V: TRBV5-6; CDR3: CASSLGGAGQYF; DNA: TGTGCCAGCAGCTTGGGGGGTGCGGGGCAGTATTTT
J: TRBJ2-3; D: TRBD2; size: NA; V: TRBV5-1; CDR3: CASSSSGGADTQYF; DNA: TGCGCCAGCAGCTCTAGCGGGGGGGCGGATACGCAGTATTTT
J: TRBJ2-2; D: TRBD2; size: once; V: TRBV5-1; CDR3: CASRSAGGLTGELFF; DNA: TGCGCCAGCAGGTCGGCGGGGGGGCTGACCGGGGAGCTGTTTTTT
J: TRBJ2-1; D: TRBD2; size: NA; V: TRBV5-1; CDR3: CASSAQTSGGAGSYNEQFF; DNA: TGCGCCAGCAGCGCCCAGACTAGCGGGGGGGCCGGGTCCTACAATGAGCAGTTCTTC
J: TRBJ2-5; D: NA; size: NA; V: TRBV6-6; CDR3: CASSPMETQYF; DNA: TGTGCCAGCAGTCCTATGGAGACCCAGTACTTC
J: TRBJ1-3; D: NA; size: NA; V: TRBV15; CDR3: CATSRLNRPGNTIYF; DNA: TGTGCCACCAGCAGACTAAACAGGCCTGGAAACACCATATATTTT